The clone carrying this T cell receptor beta chain has a count of ten or more. Its antigen is unidentified. MiXCR was run by TCRdb on the RACE reads, yielding one entry per CDR3 protein. The sample lists fewer than 60,000 distinct CDR3 sequences, about 11% occurring once. These data are taken from a study of human T cells and chemical hapten exposure. Study-level information: 2% DPC applied to an approximately 2 cm by approximately 2 cm arm area sensitized donors. Readings were taken at 6 days from patch tests that had applied 0.01% DPC to the upper back. Overall study findings and caveats: Unchanged with DPC sensitization were TCRs above 1 in 1000 frequency.

After removal of 0 bases from V and 3 bases from J, the junction contained 5 bases not matched to a gene. The CDR3 is made up of 16 amino acids. CDR1 and CDR2 (germline): SGDLS, YYNGEE. Time point given: pre-sensitization, week 0. Treatment here: therapeutic diphenylcyclopropenone sensitization with weekly scalp DPC. This receptor was obtained from a woman aged 40 to 49 with alopecia areata. Some clones in this sample may be carry-over from other donors' samples. The V and J genes are TRBV9 and TRBJ2-1; 8 bases map to TRBD2. Source: whole blood, taken in connection with sensitization to the hapten diphenylcyclopropenone (DPC). The CDR3 protein is CASSVEGTSVYNEQFF. CDR3 DNA: TGTGCCAGCAGCGTAGAAGGGACTAGTGTCTACAATGAGCAGTTCTTC.